Presented here are 7 T cell receptor beta chains from one specimen sequenced in a study of blood T cell repertoires in COVID-19. Sequenced by immunoSEQ multiplex PCR; TCRdb stores in-frame clones only, minus some. The sample contains about 240,000 clones, 86% of which appear only once. The source material was peripheral blood. The receptors derive from a man aged 80 or over with acute or convalescent COVID-19.

J is TRBJ2-5 and V is TRBV6-5, with no clear D. Germline-derived CDR1 and CDR2 are MNHEY and SVGAGI. The CDR3 length is 14 residues. Trimming removed 6 bases at V and 0 bases at J, with 11 bases between. The CDR3: CASSVDWYQETQYF. The DNA for the CDR3 is TGTGCCAGCAGCGTCGACTGGTACCAAGAGACCCAGTACTTC.

This rearrangement joins TRBV6-1 to TRBJ2-3, with D perhaps TRBD1 (5 bases). Germline CDR1 reads MNHNS; CDR2 reads SASEGT. Trimming left V 2 bases short and J 1 base short, with 10 bases between. The length of the CDR3 is 15 residues. The CDR3: CASSETGPRTDTQYF. The CDR3 DNA is TGTGCCAGCAGTGAAACAGGCCCGCGCACAGATACGCAGTATTTT.

The CDR3, as DNA: TGTGCCAGCCGGAAGGCTAGCGGTGCGACCCAGTACTTC. It translates to CASRKASGATQYF. The J gene is TRBJ2-5, the V gene TRBV2; 7 bases align to TRBD2. The CDR3 runs to 13 residues. CDR1 is SNHLY and CDR2 is FYNNEI in the germline V gene. Trimming took 8 bases from V and 7 from J; bases not matched to a gene: 10.

V usage is TRBV3-1 (or the pseudogene TRBV3-2) and J usage is TRBJ1-1, with TRBD1 as a possible D gene (5 bases). This CDR3 is 14 amino acids long. Germline lookup yields CDR1 LGHDT and CDR2 YNNKEL (reference sequence). Trimming stripped 5 bases from V and 2 bases from J, with 12 bases between. The CDR3 nucleotides are TGTGCCAGCAGCGGACAAACAAGAAACACTGAAGCTTTCTTT. Amino acid sequence: CASSGQTRNTEAFF.

The CDR3 bases are TGTGCCAGCTCACCGGGGACAGTGAACACCGGGGAGCTGTTTTTT. Its translation: CASSPGTVNTGELFF. The rearrangement uses TRBV18 and TRBJ2-2; TRBD1 agrees at 7 bases. V shed 3 bases and J 1 base; nucleotides not matched to a gene: 2. CDR3 length equals 15 residues. CDR1 is KGHSH, CDR2 LQKENI, per germline.

V usage is TRBV6-5 and J usage is TRBJ2-7, with D possibly TRBD2 on 6 matching bases. Germline lookup yields CDR1 MNHEY and CDR2 SVGAGI. V lost 7 bases to trimming and J lost 3 bases, with 13 bases between them. This CDR3 region has 13 residues. The CDR3 DNA reads as TGTGCCAGCAACTCCCAGGGACTCTACGAGCAGTACTTC. It specifies CASNSQGLYEQYF.

This chain links TRBV28 with TRBJ2-4; 7 nucleotides line up with TRBD2. This CDR3 is 13 amino acids long. After removal of 8 bases from V and 4 bases from J, the junction contained 5 bases not matched to a gene. Germline CDR1 is MDHEN and CDR2 is SYDVKM. Here the CDR3 reads CASAQAGKNIQYF. The CDR3 DNA reads as TGTGCCAGCGCTCAAGCGGGAAAAAACATTCAGTACTTC. Using reference TRBV28 and TRBJ2-4 for the parts outside the CDR3, the full variable domain is DVKVTQSSRYLVKRTGEKVFLECVQDMDHENMFWYRQDPGLGLRLIYFSYDVKMKEKGDIPEGYSVSREKKERFSLILESASTNQTSMYLCASAQAGKNIQYFGAGTRLSVL.